What follows describes a single T cell receptor beta chain. This sample was taken from a study of T cell changes during pregnancy in multiple sclerosis. V gave up 5 bases and J gave up 0 bases, with 7 bases separating them. Germline V gives CDR1 MNHEY, CDR2 SVGAGI. This CDR3 has 14 residues. The protocol was immunoSEQ multiplex PCR, while the TCRdb copy is restricted to in-frame clones and leaves out a portion. The sample lists 110,000 or so clones, roughly 92% occurring once. This clonotype was sampled from a female donor with multiple sclerosis, enrolled in a pregnancy study. The chain is built from TRBV6-5 and TRBJ1-4, with D possibly being TRBD1 (6 bases). The specimen comprised peripheral blood, sampled before pregnancy. The CDR3 is CASSRTATNEKLFF. The CDR3 DNA reads as TGTGCCAGCAGTCGGACAGCAACTAATGAAAAACTGTTTTTT.